Detailed here is one T cell receptor beta chain. No cognate antigen has been identified for it. Per-base quality was not reported, and no clone a single base away is much larger than it. Libraries were made using the immunoSEQ multiplex PCR assay. The study's processing was this. To diagnose cytomegalovirus status from the catalog of TCR beta chain sequences, a statistical classification framework was built. As stored in TCRdb, this immuneACCESS dataset retains in-frame rearrangements with V and J assigned. A fraction of the clones does not appear; measured against another copy, unresolved V genes explain less than half of the discrepancy, and the remainder lacks a known reason. V and J calls and clone size are given by that table; D and trimming were obtained from the DNA. Across this sample there are 100,000 to 150,000 clones, with about 96% seen only once. The top ten hold about 1.7% of the sample.

The data were obtained in a study of cytomegalovirus exposure and HLA in healthy donors (dated by TCRdb to the late 2010s). With regard to the full study: According to a later analysis, one platform produced both the 120 validation repertoires and the 666 repertoires of the first cohort. To predict cytomegalovirus infection status, the study combined high-throughput TCR immunosequencing, statistical association of individual TCRs with disease status, and machine learning. Besides the first cohort of 550 to 750 subjects, a separate validation cohort made up of 120 different subjects was used. The study aimed to test whether signatures of past pathogen exposure could be identified by cataloging public T cell receptors.

Per the germline V gene (reference sequence), SEHNR is the CDR1 and FQNEAQ is the CDR2. The germline V end is reduced by 5 bases and the J end by 4 bases; junction bases left unmatched: 17. From the cysteine through the phenylalanine, the CDR3 covers 17 amino acids. Only the CDR3 DNA is retained, 51 bases long and in frame from the first base. General conclusions and limits of the study: Three of the identified cytomegalovirus-associated TCR beta chains were confirmed in vitro to be specific for cytomegalovirus antigens. Subsequent analysis determined that TCRs grouped into clusters in the first cohort also showed a tendency toward co-occurrence across the 120 validation repertoires, and roughly 94% of cluster scores exceeded 0. The study listed 164 TCR beta chains as associated with cytomegalovirus. According to the authors, the approach could potentially be generalized to other disease states and immunological phenotypes. Cytomegalovirus status was reported to be diagnosed by the classifier with high specificity and sensitivity in both the original and validation cohorts. The validation cohort had no HLA typing available for a later analysis, so co-occurrence within that cohort was assessed over all 130 or so repertoires. Most TCR sequences were observed very rarely across donors, whereas some public TCRs were present in many individuals.

Separate from the approximately 670-subject first cohort, the validation cohort of about 120 subjects was the group to which the donors belonged. Rearrangement joined TRBV7-9 to TRBJ2-7; 7 of the junction bases match TRBD1. This TCR came from a man in his late teens or twenties in good health and CMV-seronegative. Sequencing was carried out using PBMCs. The CDR3 is CASSLTHSRDRVYEQYF. The DNA sequence reads TGTGCCAGCAGCCTAACACATTCCCGGGACAGAGTATACGAGCAGTACTTC.